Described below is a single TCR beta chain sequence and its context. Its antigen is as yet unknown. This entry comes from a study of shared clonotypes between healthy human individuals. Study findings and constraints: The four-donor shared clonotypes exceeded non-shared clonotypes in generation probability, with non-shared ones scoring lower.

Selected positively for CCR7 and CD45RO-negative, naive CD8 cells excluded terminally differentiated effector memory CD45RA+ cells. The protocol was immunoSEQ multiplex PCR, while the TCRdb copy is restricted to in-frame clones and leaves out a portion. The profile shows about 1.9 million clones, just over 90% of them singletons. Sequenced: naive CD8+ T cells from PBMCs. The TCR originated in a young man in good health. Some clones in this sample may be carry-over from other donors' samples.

The CDR3 sequence is CASSFLGLGNTEAFF. The CDR3 DNA follows: TGTGCCAGCAGTTTTTTGGGTCTTGGGAACACTGAAGCTTTCTTT. V usage is TRBV28 and J usage is TRBJ1-1; no clear D gene. The germline V gene has CDR1 MDHEN and CDR2 SYDVKM. The V and J ends lost 3 bases and 1 base respectively, with 12 bases between them. The CDR3 covers 15 residues.